This paragraph covers one T cell receptor (beta chain) sequence. Its antigen is as yet unknown. Trimming took 5 bases from V and 4 from J, leaving 17 bases between them. The CDR3 is 14 residues long. Germline lookup yields CDR1 GTSNPN and CDR2 SVGIG (reference sequence). The assay was immunoSEQ multiplex PCR, and TCRdb's table has in-frame clones only and misses some. The table shows around 130,000 clones, with 75% to 95% occurring only once. This sample is drawn from a study of T cell responses to AZD1222 COVID-19 vaccine. Researchers grouped second doses given at about 4 or about 12 weeks into one pool. Findings and caveats of the study: Close to half of spike-specific TCRs reportedly recognize unmutated variant regions. Receipt of two AZD1222 doses was followed by a rise in Spike-specific TCR breadth and depth. There were mostly white British donors and more females than males, and clonal diversity was possibly underestimated.

The material sequenced was peripheral blood, taken 28 days after the second AZD1222 dose. This clonotype was obtained from an adult who received the AZD1222 COVID-19 vaccine. The rearrangement uses TRBV30 and TRBJ1-2, with D hard to call. Here the CDR3 reads CAWGALVGSYGYTF. CDR3 bases: TGTGCCTGGGGAGCCCTCGTGGGTAGCTATGGCTACACCTTC.